These 29 T cell receptor beta chains share one sample of origin, sequenced in a study of blood T cell repertoires in COVID-19 (dated by TCRdb to the early 2020s). The library was prepared using the immunoSEQ multiplex PCR assay. The table comes from immuneACCESS by way of TCRdb, which keeps in-frame sequences with V and J called. Part of the clones is missing from these tables; in studies checked, under half for an unresolved V gene and the rest for unknown reasons. In this sample the table shows roughly 340,000 clones, about 89% of which occur a single time. The biggest ten clones account for roughly 6.3% of the sample. Source material: peripheral blood. The receptors derive from a woman aged 45-60 years with COVID-19, enrolled during active disease.

The chain links TRBV7-8 to TRBJ1-4; TRBD1 might be the D (5 bases). V was shortened by 1 base and J by 0 bases, with 9 bases between the two germline ends. CDR3 length: 16 amino acids. From germline, CDR1 is SGHVS and CDR2 FQNEAQ. Here the CDR3 DNA reads TGTGCCAGCAGCTTAGGACAGATTGCAACTAATGAAAAACTGTTTTTT. Amino acid sequence: CASSLGQIATNEKLFF.

The V gene is TRBV12-3 or TRBV12-4, the J gene TRBJ1-1; D remains unclear. The germline V and J ends were trimmed by 7 bases and 3 bases, with 12 bases remaining between them. The CDR3 sequence is 13 residues long. As DNA, the CDR3 is TGTGCCAGCAAGAAAACCCGGTACACTGAAGCTTTCTTT. This translates into CASKKTRYTEAFF.

V and J are TRBV7-2 and TRBJ1-1; D remains unclear. V was pared by 2 bases and J by 10 bases, with 11 bases between. The germline CDR1 and CDR2 sequences are SGHTA and FQGNSA. This CDR3 is built from 12 residues. Here the CDR3 reads CASSLNSRGAFF. The CDR3 DNA sequence: TGTGCCAGCAGCTTAAACTCACGTGGAGCTTTCTTT.

The V gene is TRBV15, the J gene TRBJ1-4; D not certain. The V end lost 1 base, the J end lost 7 bases, and 13 bases lay between the germline ends. There are 15 residues in the CDR3. Per the germline V gene, CDR1 is LNHNV and CDR2 is YYDKDF (reference sequence). CDR3 sequence reads: CATSRGYGEAEKLFF. The DNA of the CDR3 is TGTGCCACCAGCAGAGGGTACGGGGAGGCTGAAAAACTGTTTTTT.

The sample holds one count of this clone. The rearrangement uses TRBV11-2 and TRBJ1-5; tentatively, D is TRBD1 (5 bases). Germline V lookup: CDR1 SGHAT, CDR2 FQNNGV. This CDR3 is 16 amino acids long. Trimming removed 4 bases from V and 4 bases from J, with 17 bases in between. CDR3 loop: CASSSGRVRGNQPQHF. In DNA form, the CDR3 reads TGTGCCAGCAGCTCCGGCAGGGTTCGGGGGAATCAGCCCCAGCATTTT. Complete variable domain (other parts from reference TRBV11-2 and TRBJ1-5): EAGVAQSPRYKIIEKRQSVAFWCNPISGHATLYWYQQILGQGPKLLIQFQNNGVVDDSQLPKDRFSAERLKGVDSTLKIQPAKLEDSAVYLCASSSGRVRGNQPQHFGDGTRLSIL.

This clone was seen a single time. The J gene is TRBJ1-1, the V gene TRBV12-2. TRBV12-2 is a listed pseudogene. The CDR3 runs 18 residues. This chain's CDR3 is CASRFHDLNRGNSTEAFF. CDR3 nucleotide sequence: TGTGCAAGTCGCTTCCACGACCTAAACCGGGGAAACAGCACTGAAGCTTTCTTT.

This clone turned up a few times. CDR3 protein: CASSLVGGATYEQYF. DNA of the CDR3: TGTGCCAGCAGCTTAGTGGGGGGGGCTACCTACGAGCAGTACTTC. The chain employs TRBV7-8 and TRBJ2-7; D might be TRBD2 (7 bases). Germline V CDR1 and CDR2: SGHVS, FQNEAQ. Trimming pared 1 base from V and 2 bases from J, leaving 12 bases between. CDR3 length equals 15 residues.

This clone showed up just a few times. This sequence joins TRBV19 and TRBJ1-5; 9 bases fit TRBD1. This CDR3 has 14 amino acids. V shed 9 bases and J 5 bases; nucleotides not matched to a gene: 8. CDR1 LNHDA and CDR2 SQIVND come from the germline V gene (reference sequence). This CDR3 is CASETGGYYQPQHF. The CDR3 DNA reads as TGTGCCAGCGAGACAGGGGGGTACTATCAGCCCCAGCATTTT.

The rearrangement uses TRBV9 and TRBJ2-2, with 8 bases fitting TRBD2. There are 18 residues in the CDR3. Looked up from germline, CDR1 is SGDLS and CDR2 is YYNGEE. The V and J ends lost 0 bases and 2 bases, in that order; junction bases with no gene match: 9. The CDR3 coding sequence is TGTGCCAGCAGCGTAGCTGAAAGACTAGCGCTAAACACCGGGGAGCTGTTTTTT. Translation gives CASSVAERLALNTGELFF.

V and J are TRBV5-4 and TRBJ2-5; 14 bases fit TRBD2. The J segment lost 4 bases and the V segment lost 3 bases, leaving 5 bases of the junction unmatched. The germline V gene has CDR1 SGHNT and CDR2 YYREEE (reference sequence). This CDR3 has 16 residues. CDR3: CASSSGLAGERETQYF. The CDR3 DNA is TGTGCCAGCAGCTCGGGACTAGCGGGAGAAAGAGAGACCCAGTACTTC.

The V gene is TRBV7-9, the J gene TRBJ2-1; a weak D match, TRBD2 (5 bases). Trimming took 1 base from V and 9 from J, leaving 7 bases between them. The length of the CDR3 is 12 residues. From germline, CDR1 is SEHNR and CDR2 FQNEAQ (reference sequence). The CDR3 protein is CASSLVGVEQFF. The CDR3, as DNA: TGTGCCAGCAGCTTAGTGGGAGTTGAGCAGTTCTTC.

In its sample, this clone was seen many times. This rearrangement joins TRBV7-9 to TRBJ2-2, with D possibly matching TRBD1 (7 bases). V dropped 1 base and J dropped 4 bases, with 19 bases sitting between them. Per germline, CDR1 SEHNR and CDR2 FQNEAQ (reference sequence). CDR3 length: 18 amino acids. CDR3 sequence: CASSLERVEGAVTGELFF. CDR3 bases: TGTGCCAGCAGCTTAGAGCGGGTCGAGGGGGCGGTCACCGGGGAGCTGTTTTTT.

CDR3 bases: TGTGCCAGTAGAAAAATAAAAACTAGCGAGAACACCGGGGAGCTGTTTTTT. This gives the protein CASRKIKTSENTGELFF. The V call is TRBV19, the J call TRBJ2-2; 7 bases are shared with TRBD2. J gave up 1 base and V 6 bases, and 11 bases lay outside the gene matches. Germline CDR1 reads LNHDA; CDR2 reads SQIVND (reference sequence). The CDR3 runs to 17 residues.

This rearrangement joins TRBV7-3 to TRBJ2-1; D is unresolved. The CDR3 length is 14 residues. The germline V gene encodes CDR1 SGHTA and CDR2 FQGTGA. The V end lost 1 base, the J end lost 2 bases, and 6 bases lay between the germline ends. CDR3 DNA: TGTGCCAGCAGCTTAAACTCCCCCTACAATGAGCAGTTCTTC. It yields the protein CASSLNSPYNEQFF.

The J gene is TRBJ2-2, the V gene TRBV5-1; 9 nucleotides agree with TRBD2. This CDR3 has 16 amino acids. CDR1 and CDR2 from the germline V gene are SGHRS and YFSETQ. V trimming: 5 bases; J trimming: 0 bases; junction bases outside the gene matches: 5. CDR3: CASRPTSGPNTGELFF. The CDR3 DNA follows: TGCGCCAGCAGACCTACTAGCGGGCCGAACACCGGGGAGCTGTTTTTT.

The CDR3 DNA follows: TGTGCCAGCAGCGCCCTAGGGACAGGGGTTTCGTACGAGCAGTACTTC. Translated: CASSALGTGVSYEQYF. V and J are TRBV11-2 and TRBJ2-7, with 10 bases lining up with TRBD1. The junction had 11 bases not matched to a gene; V was cut back by 5 bases and J by 4 bases. The CDR3 consists of 16 residues. Germline CDR1 and CDR2: SGHAT and FQNNGV.

This chain connects TRBV9 to TRBJ2-5; D not certain. The germline CDR1 and CDR2 sequences are SGDLS and YYNGEE. The length of the CDR3 is 13 residues. V was clipped by 1 base and J by 6 bases, with 10 bases between them. For the CDR3, the DNA is TGTGCCAGCAGCGTACTACCATTGCAGACCCAGTACTTC. Translated: CASSVLPLQTQYF.

V gene TRBV5-1 combines with J gene TRBJ2-7, with TRBD2 identical over 13 bases. Looked up from germline, CDR1 is SGHRS and CDR2 is YFSETQ. Germline trimming cut 4 bases from V and 7 bases from J; bases unmatched to any gene: 11. This CDR3 has 16 residues. CDR3: CASSPGLAGTYEEQYF. In DNA form, the CDR3 reads TGCGCCAGCAGCCCGGGACTAGCGGGGACCTACGAAGAGCAGTACTTC.

This chain joins TRBV18 and TRBJ1-4; no firm D call. Trimming shortened V by 2 bases and J by 5 bases, and 12 bases separated the two germline ends. This CDR3 is built from 15 residues. Germline V gene sequence: CDR1 KGHSH, CDR2 LQKENI. Here the CDR3 DNA reads TGTGCCAGCTCACCAAACAGTGGCGCGAATGAAAAACTGTTTTTT. Its protein is CASSPNSGANEKLFF. Based on the CDR3 plus reference TRBV18 and TRBJ1-4, the full variable domain is NAGVMQNPRHLVRRRGQEARLRCSPMKGHSHVYWYRQLPEEGLKFMVYLQKENIIDESGMPKERFSAEFPKEGPSILRIQQVVRGDSAAYFCASSPNSGANEKLFFGSGTQLSVL.

V gene TRBV7-6 combines with J gene TRBJ1-6, with 9 bases identical to TRBD1. CDR1 is SGHVS and CDR2 is FNYEAQ in the germline V gene. The CDR3 loop spans 16 amino acids. J lost 7 bases, V lost 0 bases, and 4 bases had no gene match. CDR3 nucleotide sequence: TGTGCCAGCAGCTTAGCGGTACAGGGGGCAAATTCACCCCTCCACTTT. It encodes CASSLAVQGANSPLHF. Filled out from reference TRBV7-6 and TRBJ1-6, the complete variable domain reads GAGVSQSPRYKVTKRGQDVALRCDPISGHVSLYWYRQALGQGPEFLTYFNYEAQQDKSGLPNDRFSAERPEGSISTLTIQRTEQRDSAMYRCASSLAVQGANSPLHFGNGTRLTVT.

This chain uses TRBV6-5 with TRBJ2-1; 8 bases line up with TRBD2. Germline CDR1 MNHEY, CDR2 SVGAGI. V was pared by 7 bases and J by 1 base, with 6 bases of the junction left unmatched. This CDR3 is built from 15 residues. This CDR3 is CASIVGLASYNEQFF. CDR3 bases: TGTGCCAGCATAGTAGGACTAGCATCCTACAATGAGCAGTTCTTC.

This sequence joins TRBV5-1 and TRBJ2-1; 13 bases fit TRBD2. The CDR3 covers 18 residues. Unmatched junction bases numbered 10, after V lost 3 bases and J lost 4 bases. The germline gives CDR1 SGHRS, CDR2 YFSETQ. The CDR3 region has the DNA TGCGCCAGCAGCTCCGGACTAGCGGGAGCGTCCCCTTACAATGAGCAGTTCTTC. Amino acids: CASSSGLAGASPYNEQFF.

V gene TRBV6-5 combines with J gene TRBJ2-7, with 7 bases fitting TRBD2. The CDR3 contains 14 residues. With 0 bases clipped from V and 4 bases from J, the junction kept 3 bases outside the gene matches. CDR1 and CDR2 from the germline V gene are MNHEY and SVGAGI. CDR3: CASSYSSGTYEQYF. DNA of the CDR3: TGTGCCAGCAGTTACTCGAGCGGGACTTACGAGCAGTACTTC.

The rearrangement uses TRBV11-3 and TRBJ2-3; D possibly corresponds to TRBD1 (6 bases). The V end lost 0 bases, the J end lost 1 base, and 8 bases lay between the germline ends. The CDR3 contains 15 residues. Germline V lookup: CDR1 SGHNT, CDR2 YENEEA. DNA of the CDR3: TGTGCCAGCAGCTTAGACAGGGGAGGCACAGATACGCAGTATTTT. Translated, it gives CASSLDRGGTDTQYF.

The chain combines TRBV19 with TRBJ2-1, with 8 nucleotides matching TRBD1. This CDR3 is 14 amino acids long. With 5 bases clipped from V and 3 bases from J, the junction kept 3 bases outside the gene matches. CDR1 is LNHDA and CDR2 is SQIVND in the germline V gene (reference sequence). Here the CDR3 reads CASSVQGVYNEQFF. Written as DNA, the CDR3 is TGTGCCAGTAGTGTACAGGGGGTCTACAATGAGCAGTTCTTC.

The gene calls are TRBV24-1 and TRBJ2-1; possible D gene TRBD2, 6 bases. The CDR3 is 16 amino acids. V was pared by 3 bases and J by 3 bases, with 14 bases between. Germline V gives CDR1 KGHDR, CDR2 SFDVKD. The CDR3 nucleotides are TGTGCCACCAGTGATCCCTCGGGCGGGGTCTACAATGAGCAGTTCTTC. Protein: CATSDPSGGVYNEQFF.

The genes are TRBV10-3 and TRBJ2-5; a possible D gene is TRBD2 (7 bases). The CDR3 loop spans 14 amino acids. Germline V gene lookup returns CDR1 ENHRY and CDR2 SYGVKD. V was pared by 6 bases and J by 5 bases, with 16 bases between. The CDR3 nucleotides read TGTGCCATCAGGGGGGCGGGAGCCGTCGAGACCCAGTACTTC. Translated: CAIRGAGAVETQYF.

Here the CDR3 reads CASSILPADTEAFF. The DNA for the CDR3 is TGTGCCAGCAGCATCTTACCCGCGGACACTGAAGCTTTCTTT. The chain employs TRBV9 and TRBJ1-1; D unresolved. The length of the CDR3 is 14 residues. Deletions cut 4 bases from V and 3 bases from J, with 13 bases between. The germline gives CDR1 SGDLS, CDR2 YYNGEE.

CDR3 coding DNA: TGTGCCAGCAGTGTCATCAGGGAGGCCGGGGAGCTGTTTTTT. This translates into CASSVIREAGELFF. The rearrangement links TRBV2 to TRBJ2-2; D is perhaps TRBD2 (6 bases). This CDR3 is 14 amino acids long. Germline CDR1 SNHLY, CDR2 FYNNEI. The V and J ends lost 4 bases and 6 bases respectively, with 12 bases between them.